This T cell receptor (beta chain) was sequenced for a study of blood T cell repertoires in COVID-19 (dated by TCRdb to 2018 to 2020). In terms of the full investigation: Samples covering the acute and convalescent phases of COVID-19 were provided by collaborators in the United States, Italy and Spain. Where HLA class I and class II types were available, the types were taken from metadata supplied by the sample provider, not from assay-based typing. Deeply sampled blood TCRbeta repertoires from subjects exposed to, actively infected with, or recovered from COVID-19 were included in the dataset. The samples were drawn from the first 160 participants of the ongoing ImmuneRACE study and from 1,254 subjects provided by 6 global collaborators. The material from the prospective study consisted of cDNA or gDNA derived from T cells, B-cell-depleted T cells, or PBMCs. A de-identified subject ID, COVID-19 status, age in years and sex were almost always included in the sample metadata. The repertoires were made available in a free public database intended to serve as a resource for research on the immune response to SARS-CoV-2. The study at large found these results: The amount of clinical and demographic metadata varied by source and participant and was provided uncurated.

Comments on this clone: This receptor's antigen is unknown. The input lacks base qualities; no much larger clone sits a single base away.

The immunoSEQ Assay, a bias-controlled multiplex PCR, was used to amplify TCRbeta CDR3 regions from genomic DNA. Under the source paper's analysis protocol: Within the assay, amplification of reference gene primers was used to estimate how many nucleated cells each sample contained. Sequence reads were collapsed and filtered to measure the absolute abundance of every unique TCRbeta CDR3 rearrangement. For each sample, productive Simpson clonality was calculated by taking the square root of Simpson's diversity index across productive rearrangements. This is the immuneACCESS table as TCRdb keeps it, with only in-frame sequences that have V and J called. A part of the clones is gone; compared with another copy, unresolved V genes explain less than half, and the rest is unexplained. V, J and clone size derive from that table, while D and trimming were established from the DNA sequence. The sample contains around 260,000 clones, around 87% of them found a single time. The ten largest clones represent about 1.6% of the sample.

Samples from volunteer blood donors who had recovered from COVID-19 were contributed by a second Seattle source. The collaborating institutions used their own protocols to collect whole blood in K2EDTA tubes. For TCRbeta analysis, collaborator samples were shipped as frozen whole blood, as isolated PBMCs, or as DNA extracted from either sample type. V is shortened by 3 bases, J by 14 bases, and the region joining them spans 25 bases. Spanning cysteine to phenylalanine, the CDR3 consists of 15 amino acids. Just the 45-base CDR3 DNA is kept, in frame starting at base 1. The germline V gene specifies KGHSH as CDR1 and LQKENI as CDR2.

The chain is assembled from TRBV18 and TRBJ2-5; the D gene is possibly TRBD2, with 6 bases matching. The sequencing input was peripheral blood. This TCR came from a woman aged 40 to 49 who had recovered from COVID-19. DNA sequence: TGTGCCAGCTCACCGACGGGAGACACCTTAGCCTACCCATACTTC. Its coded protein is CASSPTGDTLAYPYF.